The 2 T cell receptor beta chains below all came from one sample that was sequenced in a study of cytomegalovirus exposure and HLA in healthy donors. Vbeta (60) and Jbeta (13) primers were used in the PCR. Method: immunoSEQ multiplex PCR; TCRdb's copy keeps in-frame clones and lacks some. The top ten hold roughly 0.3% of the sample, which has around 270,000 clones, 80% seen once. The sample consisted of PBMCs. The receptors originated from a girl aged 2-10 years in good health and CMV-seronegative.

The rearrangement links TRBV5-4 to TRBJ1-2, with D hard to call. The CDR3 has 15 residues. V dropped 3 bases and J dropped 2 bases, with 14 bases sitting between them. CDR1 is SGHNT and CDR2 is YYREEE in the germline V gene (reference sequence). The CDR3 DNA sequence: TGTGCCAGCAGCTCTAAAGGAACAGTGAACTATGGCTACACCTTC. Protein: CASSSKGTVNYGYTF.

This chain joins TRBV28 and TRBJ2-7, with TRBD2 matching over 10 bases. Trimming removed 1 base from V and 0 bases from J; junction bases left unmatched: 3. CDR1 and CDR2 (germline): MDHEN, SYDVKM. The CDR3 loop spans 16 amino acids. Here the CDR3 reads CASSLYSGGSSYEQYF. The CDR3, as DNA: TGTGCCAGCAGTTTATATAGCGGGGGGAGCTCCTACGAGCAGTACTTC.